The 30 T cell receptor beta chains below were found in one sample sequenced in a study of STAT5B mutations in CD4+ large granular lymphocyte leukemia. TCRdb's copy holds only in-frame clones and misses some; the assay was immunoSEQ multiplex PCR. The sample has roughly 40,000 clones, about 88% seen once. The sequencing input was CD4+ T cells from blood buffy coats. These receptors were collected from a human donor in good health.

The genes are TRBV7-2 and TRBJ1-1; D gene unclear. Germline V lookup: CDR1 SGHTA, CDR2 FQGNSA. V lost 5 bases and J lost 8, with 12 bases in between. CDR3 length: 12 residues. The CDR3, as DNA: TGTGCCAGCAGCAGGACTCTTCGAGAAGCTTTCTTT. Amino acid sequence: CASSRTLREAFF.

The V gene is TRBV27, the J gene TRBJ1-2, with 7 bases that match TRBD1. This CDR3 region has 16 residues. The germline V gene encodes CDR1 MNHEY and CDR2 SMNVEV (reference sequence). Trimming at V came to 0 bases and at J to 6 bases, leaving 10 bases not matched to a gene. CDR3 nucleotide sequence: TGTGCCAGCAGTTTATCGTACGACAGGGAGTTACATGGCTACACCTTC. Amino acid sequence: CASSLSYDRELHGYTF.

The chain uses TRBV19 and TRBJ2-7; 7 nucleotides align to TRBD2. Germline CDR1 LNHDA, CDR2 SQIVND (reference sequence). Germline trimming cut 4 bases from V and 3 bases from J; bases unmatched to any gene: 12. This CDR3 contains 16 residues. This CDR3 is CASSTRAGRVIYEQYF. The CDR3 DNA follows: TGTGCCAGTAGTACGAGAGCGGGAAGAGTAATCTACGAGCAGTACTTC.

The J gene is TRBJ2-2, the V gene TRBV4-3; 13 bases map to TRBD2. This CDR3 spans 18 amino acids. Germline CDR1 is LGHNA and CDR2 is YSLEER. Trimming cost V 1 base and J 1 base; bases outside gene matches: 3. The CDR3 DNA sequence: TGCGCCAGCAGCCAAGGACTAGCGGGGGGTATGAACACCGGGGAGCTGTTTTTT. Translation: CASSQGLAGGMNTGELFF.

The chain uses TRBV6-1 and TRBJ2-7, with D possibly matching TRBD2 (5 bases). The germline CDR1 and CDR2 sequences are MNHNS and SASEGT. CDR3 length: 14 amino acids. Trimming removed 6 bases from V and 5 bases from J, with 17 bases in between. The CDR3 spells CASSSGTLSDEQYF. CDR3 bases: TGTGCCAGCAGCTCGGGAACACTCTCAGACGAGCAGTACTTC.

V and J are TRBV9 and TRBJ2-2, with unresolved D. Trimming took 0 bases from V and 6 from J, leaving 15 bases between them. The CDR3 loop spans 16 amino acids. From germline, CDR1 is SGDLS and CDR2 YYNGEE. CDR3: CASSVDLPVIAGELFF. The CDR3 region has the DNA TGTGCCAGCAGCGTAGACTTGCCGGTCATCGCCGGGGAGCTGTTTTTT. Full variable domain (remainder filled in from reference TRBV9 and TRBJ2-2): DSGVTQTPKHLITATGQRVTLRCSPRSGDLSVYWYQQSLDQGLQFLIQYYNGEERAKGNILERFSAQQFPDLHSELNLSSLELGDSALYFCASSVDLPVIAGELFFGEGSRLTVL.

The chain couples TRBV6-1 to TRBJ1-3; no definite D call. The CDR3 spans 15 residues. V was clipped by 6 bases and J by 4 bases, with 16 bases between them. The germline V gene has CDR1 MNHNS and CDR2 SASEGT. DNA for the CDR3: TGTGCCAGCAGCGCTACCGGGGTCTCCGGAAACACCATATATTTT. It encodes CASSATGVSGNTIYF.

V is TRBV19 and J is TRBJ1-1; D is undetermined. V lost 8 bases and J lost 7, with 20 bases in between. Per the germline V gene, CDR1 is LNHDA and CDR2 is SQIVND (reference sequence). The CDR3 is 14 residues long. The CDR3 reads CASVRLRGRNEAFF. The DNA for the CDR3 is TGTGCCAGTGTCAGGTTAAGAGGGCGGAATGAAGCTTTCTTT.

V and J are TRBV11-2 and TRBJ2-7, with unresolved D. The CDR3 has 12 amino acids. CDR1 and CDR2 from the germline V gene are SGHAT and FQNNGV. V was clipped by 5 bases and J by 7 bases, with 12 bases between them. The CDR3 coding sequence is TGTGCCAGCAGCCCGCCGGCTGGGGAGCAGTACTTC. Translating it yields CASSPPAGEQYF.

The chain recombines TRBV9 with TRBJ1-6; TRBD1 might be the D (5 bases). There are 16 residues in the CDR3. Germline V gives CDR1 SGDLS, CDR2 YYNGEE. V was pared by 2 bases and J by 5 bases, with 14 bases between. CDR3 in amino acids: CASSVGAQGNNSPLHF. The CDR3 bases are TGTGCCAGCAGCGTCGGGGCGCAGGGCAATAATTCACCCCTCCACTTT.

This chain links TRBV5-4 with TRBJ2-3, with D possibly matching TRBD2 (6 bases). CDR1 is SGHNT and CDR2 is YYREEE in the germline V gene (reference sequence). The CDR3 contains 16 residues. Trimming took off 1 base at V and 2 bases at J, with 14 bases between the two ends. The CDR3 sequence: CASSLSGGQYTDTQYF. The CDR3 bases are TGTGCCAGCAGCTTGTCCGGGGGTCAATACACAGATACGCAGTATTTT.

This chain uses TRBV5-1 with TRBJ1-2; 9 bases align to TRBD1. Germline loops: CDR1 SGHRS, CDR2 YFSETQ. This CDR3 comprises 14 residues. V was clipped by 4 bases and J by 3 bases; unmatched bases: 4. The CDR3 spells CASSRGQGDYGYTF. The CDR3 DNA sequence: TGCGCCAGCAGCCGGGGACAGGGTGACTATGGCTACACCTTC.

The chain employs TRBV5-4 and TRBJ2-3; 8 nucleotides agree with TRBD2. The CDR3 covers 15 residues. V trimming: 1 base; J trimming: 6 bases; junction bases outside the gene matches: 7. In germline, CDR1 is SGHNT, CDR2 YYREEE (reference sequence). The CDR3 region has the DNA TGTGCCAGCAGCTTGCCATCATCTAGCGGGGATACGCAGTATTTT. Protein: CASSLPSSSGDTQYF.

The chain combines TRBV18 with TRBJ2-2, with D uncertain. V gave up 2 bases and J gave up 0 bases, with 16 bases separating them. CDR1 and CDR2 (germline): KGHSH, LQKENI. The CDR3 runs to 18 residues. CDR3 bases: TGTGCCAGCTCACCAATGGTGTTAGGCCCATCGAACACCGGGGAGCTGTTTTTT. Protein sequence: CASSPMVLGPSNTGELFF. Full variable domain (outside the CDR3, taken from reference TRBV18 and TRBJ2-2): NAGVMQNPRHLVRRRGQEARLRCSPMKGHSHVYWYRQLPEEGLKFMVYLQKENIIDESGMPKERFSAEFPKEGPSILRIQQVVRGDSAAYFCASSPMVLGPSNTGELFFGEGSRLTVL.

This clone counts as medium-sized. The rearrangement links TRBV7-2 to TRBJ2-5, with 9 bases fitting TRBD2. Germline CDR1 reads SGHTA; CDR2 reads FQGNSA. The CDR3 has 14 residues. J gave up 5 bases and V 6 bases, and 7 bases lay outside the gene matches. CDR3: CASSVSGGSETQYF. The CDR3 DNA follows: TGTGCCAGCAGTGTCAGCGGGGGGTCGGAGACCCAGTACTTC. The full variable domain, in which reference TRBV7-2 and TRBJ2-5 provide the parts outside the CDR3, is GAGVSQSPSNKVTEKGKDVELRCDPISGHTALYWYRQSLGQGLEFLIYFQGNSAPDKSGLPSDRFSAERTGGSVSTLTIQRTQQEDSAVYLCASSVSGGSETQYFGPGTRLLVL.

The chain's CDR3 is CASSLSYRDTQYF. The CDR3 coding sequence is TGTGCCAGCAGCCTAAGCTATAGGGATACGCAGTATTTT. The chain uses TRBV16 and TRBJ2-3; D is undetermined. V lost 4 bases and J 6 bases, leaving 11 bases between the germline ends. Germline V lookup: CDR1 KGHSY, CDR2 FQNENV. The CDR3 length is 13 residues.

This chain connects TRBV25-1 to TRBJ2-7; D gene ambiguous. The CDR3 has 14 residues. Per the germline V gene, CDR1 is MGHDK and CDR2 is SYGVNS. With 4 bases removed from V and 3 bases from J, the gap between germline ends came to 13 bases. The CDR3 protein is CASSGSGLHYEQYF. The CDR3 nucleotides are TGTGCCAGCAGTGGCTCGGGCCTACACTACGAGCAGTACTTC.

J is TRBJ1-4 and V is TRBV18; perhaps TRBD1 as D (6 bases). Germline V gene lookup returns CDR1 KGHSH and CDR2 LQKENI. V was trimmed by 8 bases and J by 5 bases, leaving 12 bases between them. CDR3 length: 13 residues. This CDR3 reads CASVRDINEKLFF. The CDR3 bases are TGTGCCAGCGTCCGGGACATCAATGAAAAACTGTTTTTT.

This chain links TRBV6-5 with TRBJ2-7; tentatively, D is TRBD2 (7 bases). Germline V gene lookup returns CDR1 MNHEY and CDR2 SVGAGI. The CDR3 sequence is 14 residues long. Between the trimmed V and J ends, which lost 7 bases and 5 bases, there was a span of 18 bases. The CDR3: CASNRRGGWDEQYF. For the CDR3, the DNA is TGTGCCAGCAACCGAAGGGGGGGCTGGGACGAGCAGTACTTC.

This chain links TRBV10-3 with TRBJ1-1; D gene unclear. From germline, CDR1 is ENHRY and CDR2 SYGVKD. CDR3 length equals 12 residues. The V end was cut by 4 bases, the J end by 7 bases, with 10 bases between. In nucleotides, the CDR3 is TGTGCCATCAGTGTAACCGGGTATGAAGCTTTCTTT. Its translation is CAISVTGYEAFF.

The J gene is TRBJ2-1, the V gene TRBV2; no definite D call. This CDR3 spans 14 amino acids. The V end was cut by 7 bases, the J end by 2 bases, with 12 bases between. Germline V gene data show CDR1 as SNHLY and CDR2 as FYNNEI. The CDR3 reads CASTDPGTYNEQFF. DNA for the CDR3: TGTGCCAGCACCGACCCGGGTACCTACAATGAGCAGTTCTTC.

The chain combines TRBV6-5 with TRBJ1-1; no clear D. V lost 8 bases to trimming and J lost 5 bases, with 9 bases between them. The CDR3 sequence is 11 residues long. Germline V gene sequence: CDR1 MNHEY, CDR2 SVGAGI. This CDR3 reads CASGRRTEAFF. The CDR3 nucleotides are TGTGCCAGCGGACGACGTACTGAAGCTTTCTTT.

CDR3 nucleotide sequence: TGTGCCAGTAGTACCCTCAGGCGGCGGGAGTTGTATGAGCAGTTCTTC. Its protein is CASSTLRRRELYEQFF. The chain combines TRBV19 with TRBJ2-1; the match to TRBD2 covers 7 bases. Trimming took 4 bases from V and 8 from J; bases not matched to a gene: 14. The CDR3 consists of 16 residues. Germline V gives CDR1 LNHDA, CDR2 SQIVND (reference sequence).

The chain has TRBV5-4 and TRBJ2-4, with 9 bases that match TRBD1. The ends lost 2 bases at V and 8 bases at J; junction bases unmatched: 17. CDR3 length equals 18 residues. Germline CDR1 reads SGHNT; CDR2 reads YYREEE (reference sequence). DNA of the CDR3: TGTGCCAGCAGCTTTATGACCGGGACAGGGCTTACTCGGGACATTCAGTACTTC. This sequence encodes CASSFMTGTGLTRDIQYF.

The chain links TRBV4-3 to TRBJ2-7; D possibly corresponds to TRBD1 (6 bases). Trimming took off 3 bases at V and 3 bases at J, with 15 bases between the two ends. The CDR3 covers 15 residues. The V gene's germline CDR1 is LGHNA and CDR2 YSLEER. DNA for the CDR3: TGCGCCAGCAGCCAGTTGGCAGGGGAAGGCTACGAGCAGTACTTC. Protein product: CASSQLAGEGYEQYF.

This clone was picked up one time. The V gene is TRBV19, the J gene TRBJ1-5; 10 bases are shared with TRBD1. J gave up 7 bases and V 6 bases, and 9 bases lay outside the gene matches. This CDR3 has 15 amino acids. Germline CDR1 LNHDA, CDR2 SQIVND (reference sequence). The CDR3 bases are TGTGCCAGTAGCGAAGACAGGGGGCATCGGCAGCCCCAGCATTTT. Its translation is CASSEDRGHRQPQHF.

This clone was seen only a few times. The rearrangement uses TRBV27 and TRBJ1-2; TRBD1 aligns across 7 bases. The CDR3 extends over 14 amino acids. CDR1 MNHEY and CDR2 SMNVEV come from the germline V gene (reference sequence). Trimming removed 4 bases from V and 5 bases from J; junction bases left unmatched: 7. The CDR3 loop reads CASSWQGGYYGYTF. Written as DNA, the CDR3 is TGTGCCAGCAGTTGGCAGGGGGGGTATTATGGCTACACCTTC.

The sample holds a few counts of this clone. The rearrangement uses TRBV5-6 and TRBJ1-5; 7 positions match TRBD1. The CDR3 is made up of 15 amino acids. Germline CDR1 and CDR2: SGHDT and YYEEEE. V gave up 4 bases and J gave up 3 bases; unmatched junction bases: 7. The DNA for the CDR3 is TGTGCCAGCAGCGGCGGGACAGACAACAATCAGCCCCAGCATTTT. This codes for CASSGGTDNNQPQHF.

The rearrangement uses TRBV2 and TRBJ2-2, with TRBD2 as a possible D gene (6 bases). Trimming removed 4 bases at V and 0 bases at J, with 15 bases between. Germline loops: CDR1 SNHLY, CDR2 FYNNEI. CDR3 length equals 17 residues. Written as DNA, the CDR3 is TGTGCCAGCAGTGCTAGTACCGGGGGAGCGAACACCGGGGAGCTGTTTTTT. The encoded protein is CASSASTGGANTGELFF.

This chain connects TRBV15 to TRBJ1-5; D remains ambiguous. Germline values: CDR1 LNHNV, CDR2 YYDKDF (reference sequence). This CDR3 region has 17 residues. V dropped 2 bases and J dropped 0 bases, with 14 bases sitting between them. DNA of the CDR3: TGTGCCACCAGCAGACTTATCGGGTCTATTAGCAATCAGCCCCAGCATTTT. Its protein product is CATSRLIGSISNQPQHF.